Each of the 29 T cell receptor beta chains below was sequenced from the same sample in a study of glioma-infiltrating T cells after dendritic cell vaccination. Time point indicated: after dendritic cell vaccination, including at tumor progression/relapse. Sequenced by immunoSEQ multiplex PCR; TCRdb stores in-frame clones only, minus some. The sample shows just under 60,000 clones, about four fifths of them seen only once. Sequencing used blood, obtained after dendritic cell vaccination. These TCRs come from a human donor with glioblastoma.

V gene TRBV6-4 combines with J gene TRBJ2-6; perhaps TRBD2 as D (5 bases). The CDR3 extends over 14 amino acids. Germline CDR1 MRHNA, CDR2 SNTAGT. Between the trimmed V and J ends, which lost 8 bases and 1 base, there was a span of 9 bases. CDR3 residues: CASGSGSGANVLTF. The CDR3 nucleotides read TGTGCCAGCGGGTCGGGATCTGGGGCCAACGTCCTGACTTTC.

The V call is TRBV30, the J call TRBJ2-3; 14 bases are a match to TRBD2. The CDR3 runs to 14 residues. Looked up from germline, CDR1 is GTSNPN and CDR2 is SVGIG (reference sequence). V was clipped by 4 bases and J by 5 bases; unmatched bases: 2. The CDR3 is CAWMGTSGGDTQYF. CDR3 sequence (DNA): TGTGCCTGGATGGGGACTAGCGGGGGAGATACGCAGTATTTT.

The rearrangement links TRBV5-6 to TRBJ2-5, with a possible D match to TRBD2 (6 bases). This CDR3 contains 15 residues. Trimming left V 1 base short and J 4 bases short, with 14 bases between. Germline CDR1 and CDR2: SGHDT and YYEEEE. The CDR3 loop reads CASSLRHFGGETQYF. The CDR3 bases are TGTGCCAGCAGCTTGAGGCACTTCGGGGGAGAGACCCAGTACTTC.

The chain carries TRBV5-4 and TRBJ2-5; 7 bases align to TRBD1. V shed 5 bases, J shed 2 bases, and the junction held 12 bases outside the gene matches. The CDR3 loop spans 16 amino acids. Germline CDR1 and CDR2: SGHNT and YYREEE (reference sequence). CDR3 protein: CASSPFRDSLQETQYF. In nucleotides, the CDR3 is TGTGCCAGCAGTCCATTCCGGGACAGCTTGCAAGAGACCCAGTACTTC.

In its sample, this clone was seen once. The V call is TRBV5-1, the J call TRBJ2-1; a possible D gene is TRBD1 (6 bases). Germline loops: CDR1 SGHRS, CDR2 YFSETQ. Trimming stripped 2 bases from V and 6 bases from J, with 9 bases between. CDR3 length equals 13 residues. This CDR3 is CASSLGQLNEQFF. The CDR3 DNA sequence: TGCGCCAGCAGCTTAGGACAGCTCAATGAGCAGTTCTTC.

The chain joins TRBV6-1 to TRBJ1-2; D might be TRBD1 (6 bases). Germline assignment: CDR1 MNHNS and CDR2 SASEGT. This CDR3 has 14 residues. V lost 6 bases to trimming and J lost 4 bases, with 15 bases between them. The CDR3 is CASRGWGLSYGYTF. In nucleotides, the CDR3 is TGTGCCAGCAGAGGGTGGGGGCTGAGCTATGGCTACACCTTC.

The CDR3: CASRGRDSNYGYTF. CDR3 coding DNA: TGTGCCAGCAGGGGCCGGGACTCTAACTATGGCTACACCTTC. The chain combines TRBV2 with TRBJ1-2, with D tentatively TRBD1 (5 bases). CDR1 SNHLY and CDR2 FYNNEI come from the germline V gene. Trimming cost V 6 bases and J 0 bases, with 11 bases left between them. The length of the CDR3 is 14 residues.

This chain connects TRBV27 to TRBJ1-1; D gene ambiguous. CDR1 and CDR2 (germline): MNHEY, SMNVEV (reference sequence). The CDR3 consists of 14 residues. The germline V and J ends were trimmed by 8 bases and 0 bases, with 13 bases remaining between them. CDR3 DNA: TGTGCCAGCCGCCTCGGGTACATGAACACTGAAGCTTTCTTT. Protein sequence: CASRLGYMNTEAFF.

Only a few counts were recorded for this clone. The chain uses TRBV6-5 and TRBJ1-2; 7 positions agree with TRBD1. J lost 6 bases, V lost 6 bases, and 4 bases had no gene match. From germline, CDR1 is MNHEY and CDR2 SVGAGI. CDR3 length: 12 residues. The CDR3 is CASSRTGDGYTF. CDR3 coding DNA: TGTGCCAGCAGCCGGACAGGAGATGGCTACACCTTC.

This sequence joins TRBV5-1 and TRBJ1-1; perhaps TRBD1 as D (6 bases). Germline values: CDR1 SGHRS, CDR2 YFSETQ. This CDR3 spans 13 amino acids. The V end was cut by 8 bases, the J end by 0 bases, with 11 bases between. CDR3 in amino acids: CASSGTLNTEAFF. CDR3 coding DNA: TGCGCCAGTAGCGGGACATTGAACACTGAAGCTTTCTTT.

CDR3 coding DNA: TGCGCCAGCAGCACTCGGGAGGGCTACGAGCAGTACTTC. This encodes CASSTREGYEQYF. This sequence joins TRBV5-1 and TRBJ2-7, with 8 bases matching TRBD2. The CDR3 is 13 residues long. Unmatched junction bases numbered 3, after V lost 4 bases and J lost 3 bases. Looked up from germline, CDR1 is SGHRS and CDR2 is YFSETQ. Full variable domain (missing parts from reference TRBV5-1 and TRBJ2-7): KAGVTQTPRYLIKTRGQQVTLSCSPISGHRSVSWYQQTPGQGLQFLFEYFSETQRNKGNFPGRFSGRQFSNSRSEMNVSTLELGDSALYLCASSTREGYEQYFGPGTRLTVT.

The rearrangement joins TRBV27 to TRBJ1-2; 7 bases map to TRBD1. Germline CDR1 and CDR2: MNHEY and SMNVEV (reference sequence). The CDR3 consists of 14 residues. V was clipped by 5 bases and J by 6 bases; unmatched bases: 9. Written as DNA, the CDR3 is TGTGCCAGCAGTACTAACAGGGGTGGGAATGGCTACACCTTC. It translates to CASSTNRGGNGYTF.

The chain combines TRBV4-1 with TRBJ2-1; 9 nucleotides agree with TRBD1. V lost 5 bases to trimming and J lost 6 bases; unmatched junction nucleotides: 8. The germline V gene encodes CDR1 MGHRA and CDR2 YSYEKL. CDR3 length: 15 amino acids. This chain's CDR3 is CASSLPGTGPNEQFF. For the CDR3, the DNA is TGCGCCAGCAGCTTACCCGGGACAGGGCCCAATGAGCAGTTCTTC.

DNA of the CDR3: TGTGCCAGTAGTATCAGGGCGAACACCGGGGAGCTGTTTTTT. The encoded protein is CASSIRANTGELFF. The chain employs TRBV19 and TRBJ2-2; D might be TRBD1 (5 bases). Per germline, CDR1 LNHDA and CDR2 SQIVND (reference sequence). With 3 bases removed from V and 0 bases from J, the gap between germline ends came to 5 bases. The CDR3 consists of 14 residues.

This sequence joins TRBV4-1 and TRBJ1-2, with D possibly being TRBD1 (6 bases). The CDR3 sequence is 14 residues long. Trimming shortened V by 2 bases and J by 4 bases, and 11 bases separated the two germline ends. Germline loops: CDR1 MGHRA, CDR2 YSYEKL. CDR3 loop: CASSQLGQRYGYTF. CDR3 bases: TGCGCCAGCAGCCAACTCGGACAGCGCTATGGCTACACCTTC.

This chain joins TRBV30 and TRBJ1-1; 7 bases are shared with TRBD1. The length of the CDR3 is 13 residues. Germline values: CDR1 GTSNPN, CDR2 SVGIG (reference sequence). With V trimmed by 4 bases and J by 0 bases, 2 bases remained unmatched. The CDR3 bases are TGTGCCTGGACAGGGGGTCTGAACACTGAAGCTTTCTTT. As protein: CAWTGGLNTEAFF.

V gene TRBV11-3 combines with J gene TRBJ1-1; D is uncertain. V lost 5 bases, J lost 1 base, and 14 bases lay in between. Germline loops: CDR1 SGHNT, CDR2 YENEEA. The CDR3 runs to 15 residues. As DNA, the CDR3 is TGTGCCAGCAGCCAATACAGTTCAGGGAACACTGAAGCTTTCTTT. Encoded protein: CASSQYSSGNTEAFF.

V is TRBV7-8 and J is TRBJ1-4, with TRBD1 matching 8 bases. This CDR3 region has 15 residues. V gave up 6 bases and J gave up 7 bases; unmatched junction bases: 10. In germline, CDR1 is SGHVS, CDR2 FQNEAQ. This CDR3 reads CASRKSGTGGEKLFF. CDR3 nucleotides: TGTGCCAGCAGAAAGAGTGGGACAGGCGGTGAAAAACTGTTTTTT.

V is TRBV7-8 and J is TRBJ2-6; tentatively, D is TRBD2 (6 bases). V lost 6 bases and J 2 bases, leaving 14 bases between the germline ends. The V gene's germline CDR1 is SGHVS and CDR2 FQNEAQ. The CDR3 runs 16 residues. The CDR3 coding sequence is TGTGCCAGCAGGACCTCGGGGGTGGCTGGGGCCAACGTCCTGACTTTC. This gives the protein CASRTSGVAGANVLTF.

Here the CDR3 reads CASQRTGGIQPQHF. In DNA form, the CDR3 reads TGTGCCAGCCAGAGGACAGGGGGCATTCAGCCCCAGCATTTT. The genes are TRBV2 and TRBJ1-5; 11 nucleotides agree with TRBD1. The germline gives CDR1 SNHLY, CDR2 FYNNEI. V dropped 8 bases and J dropped 6; count of bases not matched to a gene: 6. CDR3 length equals 14 residues.

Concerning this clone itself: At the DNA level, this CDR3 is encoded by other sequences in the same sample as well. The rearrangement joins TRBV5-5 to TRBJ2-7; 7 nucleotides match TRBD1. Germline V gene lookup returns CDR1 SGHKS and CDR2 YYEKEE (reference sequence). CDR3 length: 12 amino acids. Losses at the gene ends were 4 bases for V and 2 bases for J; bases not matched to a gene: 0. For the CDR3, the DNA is TGTGCCAGCAGCGGGACAGCCTACGAGCAGTACTTC. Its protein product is CASSGTAYEQYF.

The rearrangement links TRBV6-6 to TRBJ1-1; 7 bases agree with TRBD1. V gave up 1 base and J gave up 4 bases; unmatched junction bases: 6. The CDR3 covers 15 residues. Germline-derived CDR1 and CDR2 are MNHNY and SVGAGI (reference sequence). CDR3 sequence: CASSYYRQGGTEAFF. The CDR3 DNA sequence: TGTGCCAGCAGTTACTACAGACAGGGTGGCACTGAAGCTTTCTTT.

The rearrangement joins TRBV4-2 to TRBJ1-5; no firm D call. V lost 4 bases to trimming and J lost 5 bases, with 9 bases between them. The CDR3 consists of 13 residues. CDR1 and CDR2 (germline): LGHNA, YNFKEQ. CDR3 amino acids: CASSLTVDQPQHF. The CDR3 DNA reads TGTGCCAGCAGCCTCACCGTAGATCAGCCCCAGCATTTT.

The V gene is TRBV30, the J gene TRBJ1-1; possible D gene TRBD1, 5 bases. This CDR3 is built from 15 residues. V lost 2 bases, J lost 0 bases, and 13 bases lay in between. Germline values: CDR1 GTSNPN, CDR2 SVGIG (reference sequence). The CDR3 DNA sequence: TGTGCCTGGAGTCCGTCGGACAAGATGAACACTGAAGCTTTCTTT. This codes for CAWSPSDKMNTEAFF.

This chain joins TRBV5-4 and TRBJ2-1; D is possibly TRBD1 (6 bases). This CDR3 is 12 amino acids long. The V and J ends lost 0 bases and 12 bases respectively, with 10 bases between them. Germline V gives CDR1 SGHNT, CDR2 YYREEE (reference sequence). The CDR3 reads CASSLDRGGQFF. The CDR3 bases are TGTGCCAGCAGCTTGGACAGAGGGGGGCAGTTCTTC. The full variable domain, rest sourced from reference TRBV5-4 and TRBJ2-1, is ETGVTQSPTHLIKTRGQQVTLRCSSQSGHNTVSWYQQALGQGPQFIFQYYREEENGRGNFPPRFSGLQFPNYSSELNVNALELDDSALYLCASSLDRGGQFFGPGTRLTVL.

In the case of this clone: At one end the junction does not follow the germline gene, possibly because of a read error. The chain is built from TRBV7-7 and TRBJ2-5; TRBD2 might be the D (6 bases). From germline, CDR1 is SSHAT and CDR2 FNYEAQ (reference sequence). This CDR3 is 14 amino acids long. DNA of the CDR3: TGTGCTAGCAGAACGAACGGGGGATGGGAGACCCAGTACTTC. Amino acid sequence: CASRTNGGWETQYF. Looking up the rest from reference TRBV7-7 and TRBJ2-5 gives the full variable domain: GAGVSQSPRYKVTKRGQDVTLRCDPISSHATLYWYQQALGQGPEFLTYFNYEAQPDKSGLPSDRFSAERPEGSISTLTIQRTEQRDSAMYRCASRTNGGWETQYFGPGTRLLVL.

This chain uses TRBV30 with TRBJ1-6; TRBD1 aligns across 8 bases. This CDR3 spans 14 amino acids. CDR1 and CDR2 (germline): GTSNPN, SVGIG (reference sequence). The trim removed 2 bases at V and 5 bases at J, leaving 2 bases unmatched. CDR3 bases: TGTGCCTGGAGTAGGGGACAGGATAATTCACCCCTCCACTTT. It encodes CAWSRGQDNSPLHF.

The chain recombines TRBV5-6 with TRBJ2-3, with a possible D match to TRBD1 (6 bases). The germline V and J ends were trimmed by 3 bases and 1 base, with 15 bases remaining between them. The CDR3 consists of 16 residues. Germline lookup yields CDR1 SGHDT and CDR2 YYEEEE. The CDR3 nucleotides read TGTGCCAGCAGCTCACTACAGGGATCTGGCACAGATACGCAGTATTTT. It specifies CASSSLQGSGTDTQYF.

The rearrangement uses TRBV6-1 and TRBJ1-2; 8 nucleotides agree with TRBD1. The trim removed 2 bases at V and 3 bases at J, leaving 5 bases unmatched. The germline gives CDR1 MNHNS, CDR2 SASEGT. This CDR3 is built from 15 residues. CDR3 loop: CASSEQGQGHYGYTF. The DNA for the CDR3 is TGTGCCAGCAGTGAACAAGGACAGGGCCACTATGGCTACACCTTC.